The 9 T cell receptor beta chains presented below share a single source sample, sequenced in a study of control samples from healthy donors and cancer patients. Clones were read by immunoSEQ multiplex PCR, and TCRdb kept only the in-frame ones, dropping some. The data show 100,000 to 150,000 clones, around 92% seen once. The sequenced sample consisted of PBMCs. Source of these receptors: a man in his fifties with head and neck cancer.

This chain joins TRBV9 and TRBJ2-3; the match to TRBD2 covers 10 bases. V dropped 0 bases and J dropped 3; count of bases not matched to a gene: 4. The CDR3 contains 16 residues. Per the germline V gene, CDR1 is SGDLS and CDR2 is YYNGEE. The CDR3 here is CASSVGTSGWTDTQYF. For the CDR3, the DNA is TGTGCCAGCAGCGTAGGGACTAGCGGATGGACAGATACGCAGTATTTT.

The rearrangement joins TRBV9 to TRBJ1-1; 7 positions agree with TRBD1. The CDR3 runs 15 residues. Germline lookup yields CDR1 SGDLS and CDR2 YYNGEE. Unmatched junction bases numbered 9, after V lost 0 bases and J lost 7 bases. The CDR3 nucleotides are TGTGCCAGCAGCGTAGTCGAGGGGGCCATCGTTGAAGCTTTCTTT. This gives the protein CASSVVEGAIVEAFF.

The chain's CDR3 is CASSLLRSNQPQHF. In nucleotides, the CDR3 is TGTGCCAGCAGCCTCCTCCGTAGCAATCAGCCCCAGCATTTT. This chain uses TRBV6-5 with TRBJ1-5; D is unresolved. Germline V gives CDR1 MNHEY, CDR2 SVGAGI. The CDR3 covers 14 residues. Trimming removed 6 bases from V and 0 bases from J, with 9 bases in between.

The gene calls are TRBV7-9 and TRBJ2-7; 9 positions match TRBD2. The CDR3 sequence is 14 residues long. The V gene's germline CDR1 is SEHNR and CDR2 FQNEAQ (reference sequence). Trimming removed 7 bases from V and 0 bases from J; junction bases left unmatched: 4. CDR3 nucleotides: TGTGCCAGCACCCTAGCGGGGACCTCCTACGAGCAGTACTTC. Amino acid sequence: CASTLAGTSYEQYF.

The chain recombines TRBV7-9 with TRBJ1-1; D possibly corresponds to TRBD1 (5 bases). The CDR3 loop spans 12 amino acids. The germline gives CDR1 SEHNR, CDR2 FQNEAQ (reference sequence). V dropped 10 bases and J dropped 1 base, with 10 bases sitting between them. Here the CDR3 DNA reads TGTGCCACTATCGGACAGAACACTGAAGCTTTCTTT. Its protein product is CATIGQNTEAFF.

About this clone itself: Mismatch with germline at one junction end may stem from a read error. The V and J genes are TRBV19 and TRBJ2-5, with 7 bases that match TRBD2. The CDR3 spans 15 residues. Germline CDR1 reads LNHDA; CDR2 reads SQIVND (reference sequence). Here the CDR3 reads CASSIGRGLGGSLHF. The CDR3 region has the DNA TGTGCCAGTAGTATAGGACGAGGCCTAGGCGGGAGTTTGCACTTC. Together with reference TRBV19 and TRBJ2-5, the CDR3 gives the full variable domain: DGGITQSPKYLFRKEGQNVTLSCEQNLNHDAMYWYRQDPGQGLRLIYYSQIVNDFQKGDIAEGYSVSREKKESFPLTVTSAQKNPTAFYLCASSIGRGLGGSLHFGPGTRLLVL.

This sequence joins TRBV19 and TRBJ2-3; 9 positions agree with TRBD2. Germline V CDR1 and CDR2: LNHDA, SQIVND (reference sequence). V gave up 6 bases and J gave up 2 bases; unmatched junction bases: 6. The CDR3 loop spans 15 amino acids. CDR3 nucleotides: TGTGCCAGTAGATTTGCTAGCGGGGACACAGATACGCAGTATTTT. Its protein product is CASRFASGDTDTQYF.

This chain joins TRBV4-1 and TRBJ2-2; D gene unclear. The V and J ends lost 1 base and 3 bases respectively, with 9 bases between them. Germline assignment: CDR1 MGHRA and CDR2 YSYEKL. There are 15 residues in the CDR3. DNA for the CDR3: TGCGCCAGCAGCCAAGCCCCGACGGACACCGGGGAGCTGTTTTTT. Protein product: CASSQAPTDTGELFF.

The table lists this clone with a few counts. V is TRBV28 and J is TRBJ2-7, with D maybe TRBD1 (5 bases). Trimming removed 6 bases at V and 0 bases at J, with 9 bases between. The CDR3 runs 13 residues. CDR1 and CDR2 (germline): MDHEN, SYDVKM. Written as DNA, the CDR3 is TGTGCCAGCAGACCTGACAGCTCCTACGAGCAGTACTTC. Translating gives CASRPDSSYEQYF. Drawing the rest from reference TRBV28 and TRBJ2-7, the complete variable domain is DVKVTQSSRYLVKRTGEKVFLECVQDMDHENMFWYRQDPGLGLRLIYFSYDVKMKEKGDIPEGYSVSREKKERFSLILESASTNQTSMYLCASRPDSSYEQYFGPGTRLTVT.